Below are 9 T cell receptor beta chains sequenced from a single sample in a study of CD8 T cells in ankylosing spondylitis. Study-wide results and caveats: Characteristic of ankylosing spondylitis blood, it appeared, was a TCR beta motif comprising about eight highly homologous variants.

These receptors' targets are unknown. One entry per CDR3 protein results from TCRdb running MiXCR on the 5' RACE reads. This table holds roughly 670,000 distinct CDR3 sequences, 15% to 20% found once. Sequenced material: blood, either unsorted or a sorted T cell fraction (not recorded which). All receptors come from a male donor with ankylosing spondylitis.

CDR3 nucleotides: TGTGCCAGCAGTGAAGACAGCCTAGGGAATTCACCCCTCCACTTT. Its protein product is CASSEDSLGNSPLHF. This chain links TRBV2 with TRBJ1-6; D not certain. V was trimmed by 1 base and J by 7 bases, leaving 11 bases between them. The CDR3 loop spans 15 amino acids. The germline V gene encodes CDR1 SNHLY and CDR2 FYNNEI.

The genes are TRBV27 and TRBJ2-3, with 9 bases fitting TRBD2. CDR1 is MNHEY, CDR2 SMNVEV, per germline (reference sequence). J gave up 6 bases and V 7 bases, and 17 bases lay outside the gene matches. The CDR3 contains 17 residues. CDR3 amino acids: CASNPPGLAPRLDTQYF. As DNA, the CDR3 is TGTGCCAGCAACCCGCCGGGACTAGCCCCGAGGTTGGATACGCAGTATTTT.

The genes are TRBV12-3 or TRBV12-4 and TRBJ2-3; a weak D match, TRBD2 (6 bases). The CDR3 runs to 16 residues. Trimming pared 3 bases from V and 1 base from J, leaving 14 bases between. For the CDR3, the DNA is TGTGCCAGCAGTTTCCGGGAGTCCATCCGCACAGATACGCAGTATTTT. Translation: CASSFRESIRTDTQYF.

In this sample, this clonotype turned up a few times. The CDR3 is CASSQTGSSGANVLTF. The CDR3 DNA sequence: TGTGCCAGCAGCCAGACAGGGTCCTCTGGGGCCAACGTCCTGACTTTC. J is TRBJ2-6 and V is TRBV4-2, with 7 bases lining up with TRBD1. CDR1 is LGHNA, CDR2 YNFKEQ, per germline. This CDR3 contains 16 residues. Germline trimming cut 3 bases from V and 0 bases from J; bases unmatched to any gene: 2.

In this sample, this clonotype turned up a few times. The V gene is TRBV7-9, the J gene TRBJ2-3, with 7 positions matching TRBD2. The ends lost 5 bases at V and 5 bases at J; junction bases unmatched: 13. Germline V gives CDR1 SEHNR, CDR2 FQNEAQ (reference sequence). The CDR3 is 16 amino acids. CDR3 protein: CASSPPESGGIDTQYF. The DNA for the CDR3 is TGTGCCAGCAGCCCCCCGGAGTCGGGGGGAATAGATACGCAGTATTTT.

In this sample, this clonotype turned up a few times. In DNA form, the CDR3 reads TGCAGCGTTGAAGTGGACAGGGGGAATCCAGGGGATACGCAGTATTTT. Translating it yields CSVEVDRGNPGDTQYF. J is TRBJ2-3 and V is TRBV29-1, with TRBD1 identical over 10 bases. The CDR3 loop spans 16 amino acids. V lost 1 base and J lost 6; bases outside the gene matches: 10. CDR1 and CDR2 (germline): SQVTM, ANQGSEA.

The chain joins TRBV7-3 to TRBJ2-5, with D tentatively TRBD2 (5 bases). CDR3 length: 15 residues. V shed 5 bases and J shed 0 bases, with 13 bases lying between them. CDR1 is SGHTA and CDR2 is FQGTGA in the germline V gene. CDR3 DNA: TGTGCCAGCAGCCTTCGGGGAGAGTACCAAGAGACCCAGTACTTC. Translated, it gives CASSLRGEYQETQYF.

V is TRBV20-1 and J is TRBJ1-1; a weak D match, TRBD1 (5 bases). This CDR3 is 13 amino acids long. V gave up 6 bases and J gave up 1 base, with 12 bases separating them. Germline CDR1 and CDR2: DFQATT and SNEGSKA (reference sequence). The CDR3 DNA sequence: TGCAGTGCCCCCCTAGACAGGAACACTGAAGCTTTCTTT. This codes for CSAPLDRNTEAFF.

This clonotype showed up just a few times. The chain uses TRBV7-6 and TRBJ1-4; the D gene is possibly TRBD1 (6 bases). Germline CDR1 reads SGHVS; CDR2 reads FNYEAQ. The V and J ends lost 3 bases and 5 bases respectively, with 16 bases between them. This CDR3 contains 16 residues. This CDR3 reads CASSLGHTPRNEKLFF. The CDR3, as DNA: TGTGCCAGCAGCTTGGGACATACACCGAGGAATGAAAAACTGTTTTTT.